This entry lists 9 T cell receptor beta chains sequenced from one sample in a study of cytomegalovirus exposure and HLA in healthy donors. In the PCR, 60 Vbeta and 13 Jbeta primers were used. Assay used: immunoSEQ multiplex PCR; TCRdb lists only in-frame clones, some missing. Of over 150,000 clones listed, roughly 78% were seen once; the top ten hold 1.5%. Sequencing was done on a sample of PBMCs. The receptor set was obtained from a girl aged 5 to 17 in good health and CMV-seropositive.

The CDR3 reads CASSYASGGNTGELFF. The CDR3 DNA reads TGTGCCAGCAGCTATGCTAGCGGGGGTAACACCGGGGAGCTGTTTTTT. The chain has TRBV5-4 and TRBJ2-2, with 10 bases matching TRBD2. V gave up 3 bases and J gave up 2 bases; unmatched junction bases: 4. Germline CDR1 and CDR2: SGHNT and YYREEE (reference sequence). This CDR3 region has 16 residues.

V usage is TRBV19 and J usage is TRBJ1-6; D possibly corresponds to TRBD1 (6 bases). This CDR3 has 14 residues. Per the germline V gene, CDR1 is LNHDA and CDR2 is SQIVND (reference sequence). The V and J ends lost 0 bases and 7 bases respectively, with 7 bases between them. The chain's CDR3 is CASSIDDRNSPLHF. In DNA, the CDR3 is TGTGCCAGTAGTATAGATGACAGGAATTCACCCCTCCACTTT.

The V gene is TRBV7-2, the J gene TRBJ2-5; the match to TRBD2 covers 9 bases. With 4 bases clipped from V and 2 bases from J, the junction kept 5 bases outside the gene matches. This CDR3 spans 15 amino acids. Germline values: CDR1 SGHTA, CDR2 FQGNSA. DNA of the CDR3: TGTGCCAGCAGCTATAGCGGGGGAGCACAAGAGACCCAGTACTTC. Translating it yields CASSYSGGAQETQYF.

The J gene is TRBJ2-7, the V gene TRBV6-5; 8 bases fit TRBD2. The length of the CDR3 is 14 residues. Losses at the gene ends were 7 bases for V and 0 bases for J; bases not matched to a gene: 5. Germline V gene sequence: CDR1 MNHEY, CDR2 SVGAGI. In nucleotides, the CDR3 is TGTGCCAGCACCAGCGGGGGTCCCTCCTACGAGCAGTACTTC. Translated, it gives CASTSGGPSYEQYF.

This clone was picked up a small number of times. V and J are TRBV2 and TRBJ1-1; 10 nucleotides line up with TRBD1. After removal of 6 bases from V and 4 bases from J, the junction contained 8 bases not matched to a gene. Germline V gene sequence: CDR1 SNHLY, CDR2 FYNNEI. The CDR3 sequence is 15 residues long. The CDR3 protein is CASSPDRGQSTEAFF. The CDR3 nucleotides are TGTGCCAGCAGCCCCGACAGGGGGCAGAGCACTGAAGCTTTCTTT. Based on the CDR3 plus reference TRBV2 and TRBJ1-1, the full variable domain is EPEVTQTPSHQVTQMGQEVILRCVPISNHLYFYWYRQILGQKVEFLVSFYNNEISEKSEIFDDQFSVERPDGSNFTLKIRSTKLEDSAMYFCASSPDRGQSTEAFFGQGTRLTVV.

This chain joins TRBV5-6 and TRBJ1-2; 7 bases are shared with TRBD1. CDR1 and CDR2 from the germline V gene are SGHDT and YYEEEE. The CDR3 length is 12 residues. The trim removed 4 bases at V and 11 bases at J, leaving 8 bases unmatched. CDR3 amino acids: CASSQDRATYTF. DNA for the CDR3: TGTGCCAGCAGCCAAGACAGGGCCACATACACCTTC.

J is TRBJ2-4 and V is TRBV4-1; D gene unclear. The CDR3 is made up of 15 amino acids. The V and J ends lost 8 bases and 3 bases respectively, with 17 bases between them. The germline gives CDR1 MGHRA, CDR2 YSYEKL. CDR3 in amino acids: CASGWVGEGKNIQYF. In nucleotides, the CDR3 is TGCGCCAGCGGGTGGGTAGGAGAAGGCAAAAACATTCAGTACTTC.

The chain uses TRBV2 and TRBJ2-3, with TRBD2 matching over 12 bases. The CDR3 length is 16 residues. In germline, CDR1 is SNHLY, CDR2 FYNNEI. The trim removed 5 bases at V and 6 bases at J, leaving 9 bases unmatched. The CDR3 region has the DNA TGTGCCAGCAGTCTCCGGACTAGCGGGGTGGCGGATACGCAGTATTTT. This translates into CASSLRTSGVADTQYF.

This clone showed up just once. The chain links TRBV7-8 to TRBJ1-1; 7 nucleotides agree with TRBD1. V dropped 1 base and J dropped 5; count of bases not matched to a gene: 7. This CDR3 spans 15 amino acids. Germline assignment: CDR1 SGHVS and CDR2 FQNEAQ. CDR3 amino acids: CASSLVEGAWTEAFF. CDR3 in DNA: TGTGCCAGCAGCTTAGTTGAGGGGGCTTGGACTGAAGCTTTCTTT.